Sequencing of this TCR beta chain was carried out in a study of blood T cell repertoires in COVID-19. Study context: COVID-19 samples from acute and convalescent phases originated in the United States, Italy and Spain. PBMCs, B-cell-depleted T cells, or T cells provided the cDNA or gDNA that made up the material.

This clone was found once. Methods used by the authors: Nucleated cell number was recorded as an estimate derived from reference gene primer amplification. Libraries were prepared by immunoSEQ multiplex PCR; TCRdb keeps only in-frame clonotypes and omits some of them. V and J calls and clone size are those listed in that table; D and trimming were worked out from the DNA. This sample has some 260,000 clones, with approximately 86% found just once. The CDR3 consists of 18 residues. In germline, CDR1 is SGHVS, CDR2 FQNEAQ. V gave up 0 bases and J gave up 0 bases, with 18 bases separating them. The V and J genes are TRBV7-8 and TRBJ2-7; weak D call: TRBD1 (6 bases). The sequenced sample was peripheral blood. This clonotype was obtained from a woman younger than 30 with acute or convalescent COVID-19. DNA for the CDR3: TGTGCCAGCAGCTTAGCGCGGCCGCGACAGGTCGGCTCCTACGAGCAGTACTTC. It encodes CASSLARPRQVGSYEQYF.